This TCR beta chain was recorded in a study of shared clonotypes between healthy human individuals (dated by TCRdb to the early 2020s). Regarding the complete study: A couple of women and a few men aged 18 to 49 years were included in the cohort. For each donor, CD4 naive and CD4 memory were each given three plates, CD8 naive was given two plates, and CD8 memory was given one plate. To estimate repertoire size and how much clonotypes are shared between individuals, the study performed deep sequencing of blood TCR repertoires from a handful of healthy adults. To increase sequencing depth and limit assay-specific biases, different laboratories used diverse techniques to prepare libraries and sequence TCR repertoires. Leukapheresis yielded between about 0.85 and 10 billion PBMCs per donor. On the study overall, not on this receptor specifically: Larger estimated clonotype richness was generally found for naive subsets than for memory subsets. Sampling was restricted to blood, and TCR repertoires in tissues likely differ from the TCR repertoires found in blood. Because the study included only a small number of donors, the genetic and exposure-history diversity represented was limited. Pairwise subsampling led to the expectation that sequencing depth would affect the degree of clonotype sharing among donors. Clonotypes shared by all four sorted-subset donors showed higher generation probabilities than non-shared clonotypes. Incomplete sequencing was indicated by rarefaction of sorted-subset datasets, despite the large sequencing depth. Sharing across a few donors was observed for 4.5% to 6.5% of naive CD4, 3% to 3.5% of naive CD8, roughly 2.4% of memory CD4, and over 0.3% of memory CD8 clonotypes.

Taken from cysteine to phenylalanine, the CDR3 has 14 residues. Left in the record is the CDR3 DNA by itself, 42 bases read in frame from the first base. Trimming removed 2 bases from V and 6 bases from J, leaving 13 bases between the germline ends. As encoded in the germline V gene, CDR1 is MGHRA while CDR2 is YSYEKL. Healthy HIV-negative adults with no recently reported acute infections or vaccinations were included as donors. Every donor was a Caucasian adult living in Nashville, Tennessee, USA. Magnetic negative selection was used to enrich CD4+ T cells, after which naive cells were positively selected on CD45RA and the negative fraction became the memory subset. After blood collection by leukapheresis, PBMCs were isolated using Ficoll-Histopaque density gradient centrifugation and then cryopreserved in the vapor phase of liquid nitrogen. Purity and quantity of every magnetically sorted T cell population were checked by analytical flow cytometry. Genomic DNA was isolated from each sorted fraction and quantified by UV absorbance on a Nanodrop 2000c.

Using the deep immunoSEQ assay, TCR CDR3 regions were amplified from genomic DNA by multiplex PCR. Genomic DNA extracted from each cell subset was distributed evenly over all wells of several immunoSEQ 96-well plates, and each plate served as one replicate. For sorted subsets, about 210 ng of genomic DNA, equivalent to 30,000 or so T cell genomes, went into each replicate PCR. Purified libraries were measured with a Qubit 3.0 fluorometer, size-checked on a Bioanalyzer 2100, and measured again with the KAPA Library Quantification kit. A separate single-read 150-cycle Illumina NextSeq 550 flow cell was used to sequence each immunoSEQ 96-well plate. The authors processed their data as follows. Because the immunoSEQ output held only junctional sequences and lacked quality scores, the filtering could not match the filtering applied to full-length reads. Sequences were annotated with PyIR, a Python wrapper for IgBLAST v1.9, and V/J genes and CDR3 were assigned using IMGT germline references. Reads were filtered out if the reads had weak V/J assignments (E-value above 1e-6), no CDR3, stop codons, out-of-frame junctions, or ambiguous translated residues. V3J clonotypes were defined as sequences sharing an identical inferred V gene, J gene, and CDR3 amino acid sequence. The percentage overlap between two repertoires was calculated by dividing the number of shared unique clonotypes by the size of the smaller repertoire. Three approaches were used to assess repertoire richness: RTK rarefaction, the Chao1 estimator, and Recon v2.1 estimates of unobserved clonotypes. Generation probabilities were computed with OLGA for all TCRbeta clonotypes obtained by the gDNA method from several donors. TCRdb holds this immuneACCESS table with in-frame rearrangements only. Some clones are missing; in checked studies, unresolved V genes explain under half, and the rest has no known cause. The V and J calls and clone size are taken from that table; D and trimming were inferred from the DNA. Recorded for this sample are about 600,000 clones; 95% to 98% of them occurred a single time. The ten largest account for 0.055% to 0.07% of the sample.

With respect to this clone: Its antigen remains undetermined. No quality values exist for individual bases; no much larger clone is one base distant.

The sequenced sample was naive CD4+ T cells sorted from blood. The cell subset or site label corresponds to: CD45RA+ positively selected. The chain couples TRBV4-1 to TRBJ1-2; no D gene can be assigned with confidence. The sequence came from a woman aged 25 to 39 in good health. The CDR3 region has the sequence CASSQPTPLHGYTF. The base sequence is TGCGCCAGCAGCCAACCGACCCCGCTCCATGGCTACACCTTC.